This T cell receptor beta chain was captured in a study of early stage breast cancer tumors. The wider study: Samples were sequenced at 7.5 to 10-fold average coverage. Study conclusions and caveats: Compared with adjacent normal breast tissue, tumors showed around 2.5-fold greater T cell density and higher clonality. Bulk DNA sequencing of unsorted cells missed chain pairing and markers. Commonly generated sequences made up most enriched TCRB sequences shared between patients.

Profiled with immunoSEQ multiplex PCR; TCRdb holds only in-frame clones, not every one. The sample gives about 9,500 clones, about 66% of which show up once; around 7% is in the top ten. A remark on this clone: The antigen is unknown. Since the CDR3 does not end with the conserved phenylalanine or tryptophan, this likely comes from a read error.

Trimming left V 4 bases short and J 4 bases short, with 10 bases between. The V gene's germline CDR1 is MGHDK and CDR2 SYGVNS. This CDR3 comprises 14 residues. The specimen sequenced was breast tumor tissue. The V and J genes are TRBV25-1 and TRBJ1-4; D may be TRBD1 (5 bases). The clonotype comes from a person in their fifties or sixties with breast cancer. This CDR3 reads CASSVGGFNEKLFC. CDR3 DNA: TGTGCCAGCAGTGTCGGGGGTTTTAATGAAAAACTGTTTTGT.